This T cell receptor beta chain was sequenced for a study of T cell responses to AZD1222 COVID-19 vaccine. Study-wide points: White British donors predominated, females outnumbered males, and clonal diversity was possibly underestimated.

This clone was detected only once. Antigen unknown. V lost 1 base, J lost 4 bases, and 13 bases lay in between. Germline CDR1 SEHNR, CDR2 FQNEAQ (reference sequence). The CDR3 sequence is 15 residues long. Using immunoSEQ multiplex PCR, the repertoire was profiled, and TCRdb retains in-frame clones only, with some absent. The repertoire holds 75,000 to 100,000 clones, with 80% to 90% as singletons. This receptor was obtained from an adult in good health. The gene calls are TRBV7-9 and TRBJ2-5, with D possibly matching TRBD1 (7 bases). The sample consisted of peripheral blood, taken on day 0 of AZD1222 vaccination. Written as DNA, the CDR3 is TGTGCCAGCAGCTTAGGACAGGGACTTTCAGAGACCCAGTACTTC. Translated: CASSLGQGLSETQYF.